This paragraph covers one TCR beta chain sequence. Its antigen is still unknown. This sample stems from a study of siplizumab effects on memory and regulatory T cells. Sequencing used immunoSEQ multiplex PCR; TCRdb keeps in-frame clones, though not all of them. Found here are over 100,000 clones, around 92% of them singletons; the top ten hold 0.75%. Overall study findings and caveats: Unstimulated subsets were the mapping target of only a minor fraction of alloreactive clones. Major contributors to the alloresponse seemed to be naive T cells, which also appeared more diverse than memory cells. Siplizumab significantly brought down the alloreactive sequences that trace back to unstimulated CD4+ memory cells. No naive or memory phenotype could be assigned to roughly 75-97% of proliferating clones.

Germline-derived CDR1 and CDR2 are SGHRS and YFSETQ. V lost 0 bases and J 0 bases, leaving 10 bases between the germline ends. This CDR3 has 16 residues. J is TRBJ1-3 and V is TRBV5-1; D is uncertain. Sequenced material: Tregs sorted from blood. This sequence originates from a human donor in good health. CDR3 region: CASSLGRTSSGNTIYF. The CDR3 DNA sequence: TGCGCCAGCAGCTTGGGACGAACCTCCTCTGGAAACACCATATATTTT. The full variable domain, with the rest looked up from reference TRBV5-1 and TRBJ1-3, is KAGVTQTPRYLIKTRGQQVTLSCSPISGHRSVSWYQQTPGQGLQFLFEYFSETQRNKGNFPGRFSGRQFSNSRSEMNVSTLELGDSALYLCASSLGRTSSGNTIYFGEGSWLTVV.